Listed below are T cell receptor beta chains from one sample, sequenced in a study of blood T cell repertoires in COVID-19. Profiled with immunoSEQ multiplex PCR; TCRdb holds only in-frame clones, not every one. The profile covers about 140,000 clones, with roughly 80% appearing a single time and around 3.8% taken by the ten largest. Sequenced: peripheral blood. Every receptor here comes from a man between 65 and 79 years old who had recovered from COVID-19. Both conserved end residues are part of each CDR3. Fields, in order: D gene, clone size, J gene, V gene, CDR3 protein, CDR3 DNA. A D gene is named only where the DNA matches it firmly. Expanded clones are given a class, and other clones once, few, many or no size at all.

D gene: TRBD1
clone size: NA
J gene: TRBJ2-7
V gene: TRBV10-3
CDR3 protein: CAISGGQIDEQYF
CDR3 DNA: TGTGCCATCAGTGGGGGACAGATCGACGAGCAGTACTTC

D gene: NA
clone size: NA
J gene: TRBJ1-6
V gene: TRBV14
CDR3 protein: CASSHWEGTSPLHF
CDR3 DNA: TGTGCCAGCAGCCATTGGGAGGGAACGTCACCCCTCCACTTT

D gene: TRBD2
clone size: NA
J gene: TRBJ2-1
V gene: TRBV15
CDR3 protein: CATSRMGLAGDNEQFF
CDR3 DNA: TGTGCCACCAGCAGAATGGGACTAGCGGGGGACAATGAGCAGTTCTTC

D gene: TRBD2
clone size: once
J gene: TRBJ2-7
V gene: TRBV6-5
CDR3 protein: CASTFSGSTYEQYF
CDR3 DNA: TGTGCCAGCACCTTTAGCGGGAGCACCTACGAGCAGTACTTC

D gene: TRBD2
clone size: NA
J gene: TRBJ2-5
V gene: TRBV5-1
CDR3 protein: CASSPGLAGAETQYF
CDR3 DNA: TGCGCCAGCAGCCCGGGACTAGCGGGAGCCGAGACCCAGTACTTC

D gene: NA
clone size: NA
J gene: TRBJ2-3
V gene: TRBV19
CDR3 protein: CASSSQGVYTDTQYF
CDR3 DNA: TGTGCCAGTAGTAGCCAAGGGGTCTACACAGATACGCAGTATTTT

D gene: TRBD1
clone size: NA
J gene: TRBJ2-7
V gene: TRBV6-1
CDR3 protein: CASSDRVTGGDEQYF
CDR3 DNA: TGTGCCAGCAGTGATAGAGTGACAGGGGGTGATGAGCAGTACTTC

D gene: TRBD1
clone size: few
J gene: TRBJ2-5
V gene: TRBV15
CDR3 protein: CATSRGQGAEETQYF
CDR3 DNA: TGTGCCACCAGCAGAGGACAGGGGGCCGAGGAGACCCAGTACTTC

D gene: TRBD2
clone size: NA
J gene: TRBJ2-1
V gene: TRBV6-5
CDR3 protein: CASSYMPGLAGNEQFF
CDR3 DNA: TGTGCCAGCAGTTACATGCCGGGACTAGCGGGAAACGAGCAGTTCTTC

D gene: NA
clone size: few
J gene: TRBJ2-7
V gene: TRBV30
CDR3 protein: CAWADSSSYEQYF
CDR3 DNA: TGTGCCTGGGCGGACAGCAGCTCCTACGAGCAGTACTTC

D gene: NA
clone size: NA
J gene: TRBJ2-7
V gene: TRBV6-5
CDR3 protein: CASSYIGSIDEQYF
CDR3 DNA: TGTGCCAGCAGTTACATCGGGAGTATCGACGAGCAGTACTTC

D gene: NA
clone size: NA
J gene: TRBJ2-7
V gene: TRBV10-3
CDR3 protein: CAISELEGGSEQYF
CDR3 DNA: TGTGCCATCAGTGAGTTGGAAGGGGGTAGCGAGCAGTACTTC

D gene: TRBD2
clone size: NA
J gene: TRBJ2-1
V gene: TRBV29-1
CDR3 protein: CSAVLAEYYNEQFF
CDR3 DNA: TGCAGCGCTGTTCTAGCGGAGTATTACAATGAGCAGTTCTTC

D gene: TRBD1
clone size: NA
J gene: TRBJ2-1
V gene: TRBV6-5
CDR3 protein: CASSYGTGLGNEQFF
CDR3 DNA: TGTGCCAGCAGTTACGGGACAGGGCTCGGTAATGAGCAGTTCTTC

D gene: TRBD2
clone size: NA
J gene: TRBJ2-7
V gene: TRBV7-2
CDR3 protein: CASSPAGGVSYEQYF
CDR3 DNA: TGTGCCAGCAGCCCAGCGGGAGGCGTCTCCTACGAGCAGTACTTC

D gene: TRBD2
clone size: NA
J gene: TRBJ2-3
V gene: TRBV29-1
CDR3 protein: CSVEAGTSGSTDTQYF
CDR3 DNA: TGCAGCGTTGAAGCCGGGACTAGCGGAAGCACAGATACGCAGTATTTT

D gene: NA
clone size: NA
J gene: TRBJ2-3
V gene: TRBV11-2
CDR3 protein: CASSTYTDTQYF
CDR3 DNA: TGTGCCAGCAGCACTTATACAGATACGCAGTATTTT

D gene: NA
clone size: NA
J gene: TRBJ1-5
V gene: TRBV28
CDR3 protein: CASSLGPGQPQHF
CDR3 DNA: TGTGCCAGCAGTTTGGGGCCTGGTCAGCCCCAGCATTTT

D gene: NA
clone size: NA
J gene: TRBJ1-2
V gene: TRBV4-1
CDR3 protein: CATIGGENYGYTF
CDR3 DNA: TGCGCCACCATTGGGGGGGAGAACTATGGCTACACCTTC

D gene: NA
clone size: NA
J gene: TRBJ2-1
V gene: TRBV7-9
CDR3 protein: CASSLVLWASYNEQFF
CDR3 DNA: TGTGCCAGCAGCTTAGTTCTCTGGGCGTCGTACAATGAGCAGTTCTTC

D gene: TRBD2
clone size: NA
J gene: TRBJ2-1
V gene: TRBV5-5
CDR3 protein: CASSRLAGAYNEQFF
CDR3 DNA: TGTGCCAGCAGTAGGCTAGCGGGTGCCTACAATGAGCAGTTCTTC

D gene: NA
clone size: NA
J gene: TRBJ1-2
V gene: TRBV6-2/TRBV6-3
CDR3 protein: CASSLGQSSFYGYTF
CDR3 DNA: TGTGCCAGCAGTTTAGGACAGTCCTCCTTCTATGGCTACACCTTC

D gene: TRBD1
clone size: NA
J gene: TRBJ2-2
V gene: TRBV4-1
CDR3 protein: CASSHLSGDRRTGELFF
CDR3 DNA: TGCGCCAGCAGCCACCTTTCGGGGGACAGGCGTACCGGGGAGCTGTTTTTT

D gene: TRBD1
clone size: NA
J gene: TRBJ1-2
V gene: TRBV5-1
CDR3 protein: CASSRGQGVYGYTF
CDR3 DNA: TGCGCCAGCAGCCGCGGACAGGGGGTGTATGGCTACACCTTC

D gene: TRBD2
clone size: NA
J gene: TRBJ2-1
V gene: TRBV29-1
CDR3 protein: CSAPRLAGATYNEQFF
CDR3 DNA: TGCAGCGCTCCACGACTAGCGGGAGCCACCTACAATGAGCAGTTCTTC

D gene: NA
clone size: NA
J gene: TRBJ2-2
V gene: TRBV15
CDR3 protein: CATSPDKYNTGELFF
CDR3 DNA: TGTGCCACCAGCCCGGACAAGTACAACACCGGGGAGCTGTTTTTT

D gene: NA
clone size: few
J gene: TRBJ1-2
V gene: TRBV11-2
CDR3 protein: CASSLDDTLSTF
CDR3 DNA: TGTGCCAGCAGCTTAGATGACACCTTAAGCACCTTC

D gene: TRBD2
clone size: NA
J gene: TRBJ2-1
V gene: TRBV9
CDR3 protein: CASSGSSGRAEEQFF
CDR3 DNA: TGTGCCAGCAGCGGAAGTAGCGGGAGGGCGGAGGAGCAGTTCTTC

D gene: TRBD1
clone size: once
J gene: TRBJ1-3
V gene: TRBV5-1
CDR3 protein: CASSLVGDSSGNTIYF
CDR3 DNA: TGCGCCAGCAGCTTGGTGGGGGACAGCTCTGGAAACACCATATATTTT

D gene: TRBD1
clone size: many
J gene: TRBJ2-2
V gene: TRBV27
CDR3 protein: CASSTNRQGNTGELFF
CDR3 DNA: TGTGCCAGCAGTACCAACCGACAGGGGAACACCGGGGAGCTGTTTTTT

D gene: NA
clone size: NA
J gene: TRBJ2-1
V gene: TRBV2
CDR3 protein: CASKREGGGYNEQFF
CDR3 DNA: TGTGCCAGCAAGAGGGAGGGGGGCGGTTATAATGAGCAGTTCTTC

D gene: NA
clone size: NA
J gene: TRBJ2-5
V gene: TRBV20-1
CDR3 protein: CSASGEWETQYF
CDR3 DNA: TGCAGTGCCAGTGGGGAGTGGGAGACCCAGTACTTC

D gene: NA
clone size: once
J gene: TRBJ1-6
V gene: TRBV27
CDR3 protein: CASSWDTRRESPLHF
CDR3 DNA: TGTGCCAGCAGTTGGGACACCCGAAGGGAATCACCCCTCCACTTT

D gene: TRBD1
clone size: NA
J gene: TRBJ2-3
V gene: TRBV9
CDR3 protein: CASSVRDRVPDTQYF
CDR3 DNA: TGTGCCAGCAGCGTCCGGGACAGGGTACCAGATACGCAGTATTTT

D gene: TRBD1
clone size: NA
J gene: TRBJ2-7
V gene: TRBV19
CDR3 protein: CASSIMLRQGEQYF
CDR3 DNA: TGTGCCAGTAGTATCATGTTACGACAGGGAGAGCAGTACTTC

D gene: TRBD2
clone size: once
J gene: TRBJ2-7
V gene: TRBV2
CDR3 protein: CASSEGLAGSSYEQYF
CDR3 DNA: TGTGCCAGCAGTGAGGGTCTAGCGGGATCCTCCTACGAGCAGTACTTC

D gene: TRBD1
clone size: NA
J gene: TRBJ1-1
V gene: TRBV11-2
CDR3 protein: CASSPRGQGGTEAFF
CDR3 DNA: TGTGCCAGCAGCCCCCGGGGCCAGGGGGGTACTGAAGCTTTCTTT

D gene: NA
clone size: NA
J gene: TRBJ1-2
V gene: TRBV27
CDR3 protein: CASSRQVNYGYTF
CDR3 DNA: TGTGCCAGCAGCCGACAGGTTAACTATGGCTACACCTTC

D gene: NA
clone size: NA
J gene: TRBJ2-2
V gene: TRBV5-1
CDR3 protein: CASSRFAGNTGELFF
CDR3 DNA: TGCGCCAGCTCGCGATTTGCGGGGAACACCGGGGAGCTGTTTTTT

D gene: TRBD1
clone size: NA
J gene: TRBJ2-7
V gene: TRBV5-4
CDR3 protein: CASSQPTGNFLEQYF
CDR3 DNA: TGTGCCAGCAGCCAACCGACAGGGAATTTCCTCGAGCAGTACTTC

D gene: NA
clone size: NA
J gene: TRBJ1-2
V gene: TRBV12-3/TRBV12-4
CDR3 protein: CASTLDRLSGYTF
CDR3 DNA: TGTGCCAGCACCCTAGACCGGCTTAGTGGCTACACCTTC

D gene: NA
clone size: NA
J gene: TRBJ2-1
V gene: TRBV7-8
CDR3 protein: CASSLGGNLYNEQFF
CDR3 DNA: TGTGCCAGCAGCTTAGGCGGGAACCTCTACAATGAGCAGTTCTTC

D gene: TRBD1
clone size: NA
J gene: TRBJ2-5
V gene: TRBV6-5
CDR3 protein: CASSLPGGVETQYF
CDR3 DNA: TGTGCCAGCAGTTTACCAGGGGGCGTAGAGACCCAGTACTTC

D gene: NA
clone size: many
J gene: TRBJ2-5
V gene: TRBV10-3
CDR3 protein: CAISESGETQYF
CDR3 DNA: TGTGCCATCAGTGAGTCCGGAGAGACCCAGTACTTC

D gene: TRBD2
clone size: NA
J gene: TRBJ2-2
V gene: TRBV5-4
CDR3 protein: CASSSGGLAGGTGELFF
CDR3 DNA: TGTGCCAGCAGCTCGGGGGGACTAGCGGGAGGTACCGGGGAGCTGTTTTTT

D gene: NA
clone size: NA
J gene: TRBJ1-1
V gene: TRBV12-3/TRBV12-4
CDR3 protein: CASSPPKNTEAFF
CDR3 DNA: TGTGCCAGCAGTCCGCCTAAGAACACTGAAGCTTTCTTT

D gene: NA
clone size: NA
J gene: TRBJ2-2
V gene: TRBV11-3
CDR3 protein: CASSALRDSGELFF
CDR3 DNA: TGTGCCAGCAGCGCCTTGAGGGATTCCGGGGAGCTGTTTTTT

D gene: TRBD1
clone size: few
J gene: TRBJ1-1
V gene: TRBV5-1
CDR3 protein: CASSGKLTGGGTEAFF
CDR3 DNA: TGCGCCAGCAGCGGAAAGTTAACAGGGGGCGGAACTGAAGCTTTCTTT

D gene: TRBD1
clone size: NA
J gene: TRBJ1-6
V gene: TRBV9
CDR3 protein: CASSLTGENSPLHF
CDR3 DNA: TGTGCCAGCAGCCTTACAGGGGAGAATTCACCCCTCCACTTT